The sequence of this T cell receptor (beta chain) was determined in a study of shared clonotypes between healthy human individuals. Study outcomes and limitations: Of the naive CD4 clonotypes, around 4.9% were shared across several donors.

Only in-frame clones appear in the TCRdb table, and some are missing; sequencing was by immunoSEQ multiplex PCR. The sample lists 950,000 to 1,100,000 clones; about three quarters were seen once. On this clone itself: The antigen is not known.

Sample: memory CD4+ T cells sorted from blood. Subset of the sample: CD45RA-negative fraction. The source is a man younger than 35 in good health.

The CDR3 sequence is CSVAQGAGANVLTF. CDR3 nucleotide sequence: TGCAGCGTTGCCCAAGGGGCTGGGGCCAACGTCCTGACTTTC. The V call is TRBV29-1, the J call TRBJ2-6; D perhaps matches TRBD1 (5 bases). V was trimmed by 4 bases and J by 2 bases, leaving 9 bases between them. Germline CDR1 reads SQVTM; CDR2 reads ANQGSEA. This CDR3 is 14 amino acids long.